The present entry profiles one TCR beta chain with its context. This clone was detected only once. Its antigen is currently not known. Per-base quality was not reported, and no clone a single base away is much larger than it. Every bulk PBMC sample had a fixed 350 ng of DNA loaded. TCR beta CDR3 sequences were amplified from genomic DNA using the immunoSEQ TCRb Assay kit according to manufacturer instructions. The KAPA Library Quantification Kit for Illumina platforms was used to quantify the pooled libraries by qPCR. Pooled libraries were sequenced on an Illumina NextSeq 500, clustered at about 0.6-1.2 pM. Per the authors' processing: The TCR data were analyzed using immunoSEQ ANALYZER and the R LymphoSeq package. A rearrangement efficiency score was calculated as productive divided by the sum of productive and non-productive CDR3 sequences. Clonality was assessed using the Gini coefficient and diversity using the Renyi index at alpha=1, with pairwise comparisons between timepoints within each patient. Clonal relatedness used an edit distance of 3, and repertoire similarity used the Bhattacharyya coefficient, both computed in LymphoSeq. To classify response, a linear discriminant analysis based on week-3 changes in clonality and diversity was built using the R MASS and caret packages. Entries here come from immuneACCESS through TCRdb and include only in-frame sequences with V and J called. Some clones fail to appear in such tables; in the studies checked, an unresolved V gene covers under half of the shortfall, and the cause of the remainder is unknown. The V and J calls and the clone size are those of that table, but D and trimming were determined from the DNA. The sample data list some 11,000 clones, and approximately 82% of these were observed just once. Jointly, the top ten make up 19% of the sample.

These data originate in a study of blood T cell dynamics during melanoma immunotherapy (dated by TCRdb to about 2020). Broadly, across the study: The patients had metastatic melanoma and were given first-line pembrolizumab or nivolumab plus ipilimumab as standard of care in the United Kingdom. A training cohort was formed from consecutive patients, and a further independent group of patients from the same centre was pooled into an external validation set. To find early correlates of response, peripheral T cell receptor repertoires were profiled in metastatic melanoma patients before and after one cycle of checkpoint inhibitor therapy.

CDR1 LGHNA and CDR2 YNFKEQ are derived from the germline V gene. Trimming costs V 4 bases and J 1 base, and their ends lie 14 bases apart. Inclusive of the bounding cysteine and phenylalanine, the CDR3 is 16 residues long. The read is trimmed to its CDR3 DNA, 48 bases read in frame from base 1. Beyond this particular receptor, the publication reports: Unlike progressors, patients who went on to achieve disease control showed a bifurcated reorganization of the PBMC repertoire at W3, with either increased clonality or increased diversity. The study could not determine whether the T cell clones driving repertoire changes were melanoma-specific or reflected general immune activation. The relatively small sample size was recognized as a factor that could limit how well the results generalize.

The sample's time point label, decoded: pre-treatment baseline. Blood samples were collected before treatment (T0) and at week 3 (W3), after the first cycle of checkpoint blockade. Except for two patients with rapid clinical progression, response was assessed 12 weeks after the first infusion by RECIST 1.1; disease control meant complete response, partial response or stable disease. Patients were excluded for prior systemic cancer treatment, concomitant immunosuppressant therapy or synchronous other active malignancies. TCR beta was sequenced in both bulk PBMC and plasma cell-free DNA in order to track circulating cells as well as T cell turnover. PBMC were isolated from blood with Lymphoprep and SepMate tubes, followed by red cell lysis. QIAamp DNA Blood Mini kits were used to extract DNA from both PBMC and sorted T cell subsets.

The receptor's source is a human donor with melanoma. The sample in question was blood, obtained from a patient treated with checkpoint blockade. The sequence is built from TRBV4-2 and TRBJ1-5, and perhaps TRBD1 as D gene, on 5 matching bases. In nucleotides, the sequence is TGTGCCAGCAGCCTCCGCGGGGACTTGAGCAATCAGCCCCAGCATTTT. Translated, this gives CASSLRGDLSNQPQHF.